This TCR beta chain was sequenced in a study of CD8 T cells in Susac syndrome. Study results and limitations: TCR sequencing and HLA analysis covered a relatively small number of individuals.

It was treatment-naive patients with stable or active relapsing-remitting disease who made up the multiple sclerosis controls. Comment on this clonotype: Its antigen is as yet unknown.

Random-hexamer reverse transcription was applied to about 0.45 to 1 ug RNA. Amplification of the TCR beta CDR3 was carried out by immunoSEQ multiplex PCR, which spanned a total of 54 Vbeta and 13 Jbeta segments. One entry per CDR3 protein results from TCRdb running MiXCR on the immunoSEQ multiplex PCR reads. The table lists about 300,000 distinct CDR3 sequences, over 75% of them singletons. Germline lookup yields CDR1 SGHTA and CDR2 FQGTGA. The CDR3 sequence is 15 residues long. Trimming at V came to 5 bases and at J to 2 bases, leaving 5 bases not matched to a gene. The source material was CD8+ T cells from PBMCs. J is TRBJ2-5 and V is TRBV7-3, with 10 bases aligning to TRBD2. This receptor was taken from a human donor with multiple sclerosis. The CDR3, as DNA: TGTGCCAGCAGCCAAGGACTAGCGGTGCAAGAGACCCAGTACTTC. As protein: CASSQGLAVQETQYF.